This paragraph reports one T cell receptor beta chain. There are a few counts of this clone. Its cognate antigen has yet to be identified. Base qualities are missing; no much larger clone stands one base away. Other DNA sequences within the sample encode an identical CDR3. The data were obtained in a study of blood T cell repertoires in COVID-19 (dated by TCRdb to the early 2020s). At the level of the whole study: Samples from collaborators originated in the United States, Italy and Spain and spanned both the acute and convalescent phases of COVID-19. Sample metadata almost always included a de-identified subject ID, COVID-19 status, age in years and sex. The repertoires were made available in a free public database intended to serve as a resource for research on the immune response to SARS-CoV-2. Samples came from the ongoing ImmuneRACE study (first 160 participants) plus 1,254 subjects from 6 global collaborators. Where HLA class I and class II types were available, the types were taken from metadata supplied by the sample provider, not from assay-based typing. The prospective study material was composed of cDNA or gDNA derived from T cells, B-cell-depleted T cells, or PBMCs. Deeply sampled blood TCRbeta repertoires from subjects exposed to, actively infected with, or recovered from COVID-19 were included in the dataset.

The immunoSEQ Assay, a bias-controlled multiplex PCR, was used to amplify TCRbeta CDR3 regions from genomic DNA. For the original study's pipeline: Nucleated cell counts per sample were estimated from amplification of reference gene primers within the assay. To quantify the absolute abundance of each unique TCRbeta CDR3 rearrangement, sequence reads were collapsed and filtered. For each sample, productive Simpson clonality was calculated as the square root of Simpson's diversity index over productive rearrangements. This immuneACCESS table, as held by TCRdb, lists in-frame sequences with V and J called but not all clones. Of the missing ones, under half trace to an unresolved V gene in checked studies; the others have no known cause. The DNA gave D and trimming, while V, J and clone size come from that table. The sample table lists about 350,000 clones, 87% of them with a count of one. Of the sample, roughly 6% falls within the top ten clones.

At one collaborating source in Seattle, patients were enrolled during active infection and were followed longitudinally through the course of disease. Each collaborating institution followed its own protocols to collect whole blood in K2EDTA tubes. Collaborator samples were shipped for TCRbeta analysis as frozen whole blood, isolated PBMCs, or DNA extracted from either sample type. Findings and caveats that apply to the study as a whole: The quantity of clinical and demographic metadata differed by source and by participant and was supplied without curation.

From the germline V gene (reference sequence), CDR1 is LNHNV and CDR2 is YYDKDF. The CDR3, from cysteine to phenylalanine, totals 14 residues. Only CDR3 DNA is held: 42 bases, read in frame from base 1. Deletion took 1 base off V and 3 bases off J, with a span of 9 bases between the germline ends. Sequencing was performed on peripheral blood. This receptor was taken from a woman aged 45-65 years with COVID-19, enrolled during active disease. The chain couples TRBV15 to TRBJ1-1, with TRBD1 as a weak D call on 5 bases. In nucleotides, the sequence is TGTGCCACCAGCAGAGGACAGCTTTACACTGAAGCTTTCTTT. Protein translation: CATSRGQLYTEAFF.